A selection of T cell receptor beta chains follows, all from one sample in a study of T-cell reconstitution after alpha-beta-depleted transplantation in children. TCRdb reanalysed the PCR reads using MiXCR and keeps one entry per CDR3 protein. The table lists some 350,000 distinct CDR3 sequences, about 16% of them singletons. Material: PBMCs, mostly from graft donor cells, obtained 360 days after TCRalphabeta/CD19-depleted stem cell transplant. These receptors came from a male patient aged 2-9 years who had a stem cell transplant for acute lymphoblastic leukemia, so the T cells may come from the graft donor. Each CDR3 is given with its conserved first and last residue. Clone size is shown for a subset of rows, as once, few, many or a class of expanded clone.

size	V	J	CDR3
few	TRBV5-1	TRBJ2-3	CASRDPKQSTDTQYF
few	TRBV7-6	TRBJ2-7	CASSPSRDTGLKYF
NA	TRBV29-1	TRBJ2-3	CSVPLLAGSDTQYF
NA	TRBV29-1	TRBJ2-7	CSVGAWGYEQYF
many	TRBV9	TRBJ2-5	CASSPGLAGAGQETQYF
few	TRBV5-1	TRBJ2-2	CASSYPSTVTGELFF
few	TRBV29-1	TRBJ1-2	CSVASNSDYGYTF
few	TRBV4-1	TRBJ2-5	CASSQGQRETQYF
NA	TRBV29-1	TRBJ2-5	CSGIREETQYF
few	TRBV7-9	TRBJ2-1	CASVLRGEQFF
NA	TRBV10-3	TRBJ1-2	CAISDSTGVPYGYTF
NA	TRBV15	TRBJ2-7	CATFTSGSHEQYF
once	TRBV2	TRBJ2-7	CASSSRRGQSALGYEQYF
NA	TRBV28	TRBJ2-5	CASSPLDRETQYF
few	TRBV4-2	TRBJ2-1	CASSQALGLAGRYNEQFF
many	TRBV5-5	TRBJ1-5	CASSLMGGHSNQPQHF
few	TRBV11-2	TRBJ2-7	CASSPVDGEQYF
NA	TRBV12-3/TRBV12-4	TRBJ2-1	CASSFRSQGRNEQFF
few	TRBV4-2	TRBJ2-1	CASSQDLRTSYNEQFF